This T cell receptor beta chain was captured by sequencing in a study of shared clonotypes between healthy human individuals. Points from the study as a whole: Incomplete sequencing of sorted subsets was indicated by rarefaction despite large depth. Clonotype sharing among donors was expected to depend on sequencing depth. Generation of non-shared clonotypes was less probable than generation of clonotypes shared by all four donors.

Every one of the donors was a Caucasian adult that lived in Nashville, Tennessee. Assay used: immunoSEQ multiplex PCR; TCRdb lists only in-frame clones, some missing. Here the sample spans 2 million to 3 million clones, approximately 92% being singletons. To note about this clone: Its matching antigen is unknown.

After removal of 5 bases from V and 8 bases from J, the junction contained 11 bases not matched to a gene. Germline V gives CDR1 SGDLS, CDR2 YYNGEE. The CDR3 has 14 amino acids. The sample comprised naive CD4+ T cells sorted from blood. As for subset: CD45RA+ positively selected. The source is a man between 18 and 35 years old in good health. The rearrangement uses TRBV9 and TRBJ1-2, with 8 bases lining up with TRBD1. CDR3 DNA sequence: TGTGCCAGCAGGCTCCGGCAGGGGGCAGCGGGCTACACCTTC. Encoded protein: CASRLRQGAAGYTF.